The next 9 T cell receptor beta chains were all read from a single sample in a study of regulatory T cells in long-lasting Graves disease. Arm-PCR of CDR3 regions with iRepertoire HTBI primers generated TCR beta libraries. TCRdb ran MiXCR on the multiplex PCR reads and lists one entry per CDR3 protein. The repertoire holds roughly 500,000 distinct CDR3 sequences, with around 12% as singletons. Indicated time point: newly diagnosed GD, antithyroid drugs for less than 3 months. The authors made the TCR library using RNA they extracted from PBMCs. A further study also used this sample, focusing on T cells in Graves' hyperthyroidism and ophthalmopathy.

Sequenced material: peripheral blood mononuclear cells (PBMCs), taken at new diagnosis, from a patient treated with antithyroid drugs. The source of these receptors is a woman younger than 45 with Graves disease.

This clonotype was observed many times. J is TRBJ2-7 and V is TRBV29-1; D possibly uses TRBD1 or TRBD2 (5 bases each). With 0 bases removed from V and 0 bases from J, the gap between germline ends came to 9 bases. Looked up from germline, CDR1 is SQVTM and CDR2 is ANQGSEA. There are 14 residues in the CDR3. The CDR3 region is CSVEEWGNSYEQYF. For the CDR3, the DNA is TGCAGCGTTGAAGAGTGGGGGAACTCCTACGAGCAGTACTTC.

This clonotype came up many times. The V and J genes are TRBV5-6 and TRBJ2-5; D is undetermined. CDR3 length: 11 residues. V shed 4 bases and J shed 1 base, with 2 bases lying between them. Germline-derived CDR1 and CDR2 are SGHDT and YYEEEE. The CDR3 DNA sequence: TGTGCCAGCAGCACCCAAGAGACCCAGTACTTC. Translating gives CASSTQETQYF.

In this sample, this clonotype turned up many times. The chain is built from TRBV6-2 or TRBV6-3 and TRBJ2-1, with 9 bases lining up with TRBD1. V lost 0 bases to trimming and J lost 7 bases; unmatched junction nucleotides: 16. The CDR3 contains 19 residues. The germline gives CDR1 MNHEY, CDR2 SVGEGT. In nucleotides, the CDR3 is TGTGCCAGCAGTTACTCGGGACAGGGCTACGGGCGGGAGTTAAATGAGCAGTTCTTC. This sequence encodes CASSYSGQGYGRELNEQFF.

CDR3 bases: TGTGCCAGCAGCTCCCCCGGAGGGGGGGCAGGGCAGCCCCAGCATTTT. Amino acid sequence: CASSSPGGGAGQPQHF. The J gene is TRBJ1-5, the V gene TRBV7-9; weak D call: TRBD1 (6 bases). Between the trimmed V and J ends, which lost 4 bases and 7 bases, there was a span of 20 bases. Per germline, CDR1 SEHNR and CDR2 FQNEAQ (reference sequence). This CDR3 contains 16 residues.

There are many counts of this clonotype. CDR3 sequence (DNA): TGCGCCAGCAAAGGAGTCGGGAGCTATGGCTACACCTTC. This gives the protein CASKGVGSYGYTF. This chain links TRBV5-1 with TRBJ1-2; no firm D call. CDR1 SGHRS and CDR2 YFSETQ come from the germline V gene. This CDR3 has 13 residues. Trimming pared 6 bases from V and 4 bases from J, leaving 13 bases between.

This clonotype has a count of ten or more. The chain employs TRBV19 and TRBJ1-2; no clear D. Trimming left V 8 bases short and J 5 bases short, with 15 bases between. Germline CDR1 is LNHDA and CDR2 is SQIVND (reference sequence). The CDR3 consists of 13 residues. CDR3 in DNA: TGTGCCAGTGTAGAAACCCGAGGATATGGCTACACCTTC. Amino acid sequence: CASVETRGYGYTF.

This clonotype was picked up a small number of times. The rearrangement joins TRBV6-1 to TRBJ2-7; 8 nucleotides match TRBD1. The CDR3 has 15 amino acids. Germline V CDR1 and CDR2: MNHNS, SASEGT. V lost 3 bases to trimming and J lost 3 bases; unmatched junction nucleotides: 7. The CDR3 coding sequence is TGTGCCAGCAGTGACCCAGGGGGCTCTTACTACGAGCAGTACTTC. Protein sequence: CASSDPGGSYYEQYF.

The chain has TRBV19 and TRBJ2-1, with 8 bases that match TRBD2. Germline lookup yields CDR1 LNHDA and CDR2 SQIVND (reference sequence). After removal of 3 bases from V and 7 bases from J, the junction contained 2 bases not matched to a gene. The CDR3 is 13 amino acids. CDR3 sequence (DNA): TGTGCCAGTAGTATCGGCGGGGGGAATGAGCAGTTCTTC. Amino acid sequence: CASSIGGGNEQFF.

This clonotype was recorded many times. This chain uses TRBV19 with TRBJ2-6; D is uncertain. The germline gives CDR1 LNHDA, CDR2 SQIVND (reference sequence). The germline V and J ends were trimmed by 7 bases and 0 bases, with 10 bases remaining between them. The CDR3 is made up of 15 amino acids. CDR3 loop: CASTQRSSGANVLTF. The CDR3, as DNA: TGTGCCAGTACCCAGAGAAGCTCTGGGGCCAACGTCCTGACTTTC.